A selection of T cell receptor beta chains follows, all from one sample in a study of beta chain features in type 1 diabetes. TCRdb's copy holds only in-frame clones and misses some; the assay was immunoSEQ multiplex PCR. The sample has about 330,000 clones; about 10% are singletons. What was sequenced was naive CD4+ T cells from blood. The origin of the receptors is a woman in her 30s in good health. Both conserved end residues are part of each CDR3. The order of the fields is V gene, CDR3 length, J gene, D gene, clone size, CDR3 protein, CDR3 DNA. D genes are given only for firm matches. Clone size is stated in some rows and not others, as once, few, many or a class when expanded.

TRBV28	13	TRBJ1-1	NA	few	CASSLSGFGEAFF	TGTGCCAGCAGTTTATCAGGGTTTGGTGAAGCTTTCTTT
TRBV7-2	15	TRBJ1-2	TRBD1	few	CASSSDRDRVDGYTF	TGTGCCAGCAGCTCAGACCGGGACAGGGTAGATGGCTACACCTTC
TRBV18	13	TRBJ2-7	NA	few	CASSPPSGYEQYF	TGTGCCAGCTCACCCCCGAGCGGGTACGAGCAGTACTTC
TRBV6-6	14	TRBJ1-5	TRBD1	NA	CASSYDRGNQPQHF	TGTGCCAGCAGTTACGACAGGGGCAATCAGCCCCAGCATTTT
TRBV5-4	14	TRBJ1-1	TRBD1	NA	CASSPGQGNFEAFF	TGTGCCAGCAGCCCGGGACAGGGAAACTTCGAAGCTTTCTTT
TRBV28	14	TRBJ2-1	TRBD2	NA	CASRQAGGPDEQFF	TGTGCCAGCCGCCAGGCGGGAGGGCCCGATGAGCAGTTCTTC
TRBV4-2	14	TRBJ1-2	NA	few	CASSQDPGTYGYTF	TGTGCCAGCAGCCAAGATCCAGGTACCTATGGCTACACCTTC
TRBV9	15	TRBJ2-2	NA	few	CASSAHSGGTGELFF	TGTGCCAGCAGCGCCCACAGTGGAGGCACCGGGGAGCTGTTTTTT
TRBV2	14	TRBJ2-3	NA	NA	CASSDRTGTDTQYF	TGTGCCAGCAGTGATAGGACAGGCACAGATACGCAGTATTTT
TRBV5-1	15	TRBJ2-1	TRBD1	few	CASTTGGWTYNEQFF	TGCGCCAGCACGACAGGGGGCTGGACCTACAATGAGCAGTTCTTC
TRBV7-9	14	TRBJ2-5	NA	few	CASSFRESRETQYF	TGTGCCAGCAGCTTTAGGGAGTCTAGAGAGACCCAGTACTTC
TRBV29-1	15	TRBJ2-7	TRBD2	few	CSVDTGLAGSYEQYF	TGCAGCGTTGATACGGGGCTAGCGGGGTCCTACGAGCAGTACTTC
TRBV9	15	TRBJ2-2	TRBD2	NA	CASSVSAGGYGELFF	TGTGCCAGCAGCGTTTCTGCGGGAGGGTACGGGGAGCTGTTTTTT
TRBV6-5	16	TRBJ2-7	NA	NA	CASSYAAAEHSYEQYF	TGTGCCAGCAGTTACGCCGCAGCGGAGCACTCCTACGAGCAGTACTTC
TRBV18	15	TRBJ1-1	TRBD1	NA	CASSPPDRVNTEAFF	TGTGCCAGCTCACCACCGGACAGGGTAAACACTGAAGCTTTCTTT
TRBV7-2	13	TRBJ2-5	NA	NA	CASSLRGLETQYF	TGTGCCAGCAGCTTAAGGGGATTAGAGACCCAGTACTTC
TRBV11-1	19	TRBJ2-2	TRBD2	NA	CASSRTGGSGLAGTGELFF	TGTGCCAGCAGCCGTACCGGCGGCTCGGGACTAGCGGGCACCGGGGAGCTGTTTTTT
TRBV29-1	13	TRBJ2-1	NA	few	CSVRGGSYNEQFF	TGCAGCGTCAGGGGCGGGAGCTACAATGAGCAGTTCTTC
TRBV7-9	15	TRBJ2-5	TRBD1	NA	CASSHGTGLQETQYF	TGTGCCAGCAGCCACGGGACAGGCCTCCAAGAGACCCAGTACTTC
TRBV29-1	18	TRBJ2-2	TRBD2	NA	CSVKPGTSGSPGTGELFF	TGCAGCGTTAAACCCGGGACTAGCGGGAGCCCCGGGACCGGGGAGCTGTTTTTT
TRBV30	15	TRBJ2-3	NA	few	CAWRRGGLSTDTQYF	TGTGCCTGGAGGCGAGGAGGCCTTAGCACAGATACGCAGTATTTT
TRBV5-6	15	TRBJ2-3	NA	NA	CASSLAGEVGDTQYF	TGTGCCAGCAGCTTGGCGGGAGAGGTGGGAGATACGCAGTATTTT
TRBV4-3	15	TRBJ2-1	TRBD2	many	CASSQSASGLAAEFF	TGCGCCAGCAGCCAAAGCGCGTCCGGGCTAGCGGCTGAGTTCTTC
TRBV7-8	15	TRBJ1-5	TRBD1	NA	CASSSGAGGGQPQHF	TGTGCCAGCAGCTCTGGGGCAGGGGGCGGTCAGCCCCAGCATTTT
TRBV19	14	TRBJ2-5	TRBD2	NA	CASTAGGFQETQYF	TGTGCCAGTACGGCGGGGGGTTTCCAAGAGACCCAGTACTTC
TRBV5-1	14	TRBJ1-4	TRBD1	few	CASSPGQGQEKLFF	TGCGCCAGCAGCCCGGGACAGGGGCAAGAAAAACTGTTTTTT
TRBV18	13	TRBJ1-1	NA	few	CASSQGENTEAFF	TGTGCCAGCTCACAGGGAGAGAACACTGAAGCTTTCTTT
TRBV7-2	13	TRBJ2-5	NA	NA	CASHSSRVETQYF	TGTGCCAGCCATTCATCCAGGGTAGAGACCCAGTACTTC
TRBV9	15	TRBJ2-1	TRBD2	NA	CASSVVGLAGIEQFF	TGTGCCAGCAGCGTAGTCGGACTAGCGGGGATTGAGCAGTTCTTC
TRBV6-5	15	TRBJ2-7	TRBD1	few	CASSEWTGTPYEQYF	TGTGCCAGCAGCGAGTGGACAGGGACCCCCTACGAGCAGTACTTC
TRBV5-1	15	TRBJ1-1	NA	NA	CASSEPANGVAEAFF	TGCGCCAGCAGCGAGCCGGCCAACGGGGTTGCTGAAGCTTTCTTT
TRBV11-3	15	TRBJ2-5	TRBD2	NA	CASSRGLADQETQYF	TGTGCCAGCAGCAGAGGACTAGCGGACCAAGAGACCCAGTACTTC
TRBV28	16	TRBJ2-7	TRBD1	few	CASSPPPGQGAYEQYF	TGTGCCAGCAGTCCCCCTCCCGGACAGGGCGCGTACGAGCAGTACTTC
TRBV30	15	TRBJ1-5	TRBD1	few	CAWSAGTGGNQPQHF	TGTGCCTGGAGCGCCGGGACAGGGGGCAATCAGCCCCAGCATTTT
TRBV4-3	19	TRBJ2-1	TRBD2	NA	CASSQETSGRFTSYNEQFF	TGCGCCAGCAGCCAAGAGACTAGCGGGAGGTTTACCTCCTACAATGAGCAGTTCTTC
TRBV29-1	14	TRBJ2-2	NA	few	CSAATGVGVGELFF	TGCAGCGCTGCTACGGGGGTAGGGGTAGGGGAGCTGTTTTTT
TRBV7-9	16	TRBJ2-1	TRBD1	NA	CASSLGGTGGRDEQFF	TGTGCCAGCAGCTTAGGGGGGACAGGGGGCCGGGATGAGCAGTTCTTC
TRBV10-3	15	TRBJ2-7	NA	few	CAISESGGLVYEQYF	TGTGCCATCAGTGAGTCTGGGGGCCTGGTATACGAGCAGTACTTC
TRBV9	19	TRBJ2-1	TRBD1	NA	CASSATGTGRSSSYNEQFF	TGTGCCAGCAGCGCGACCGGGACAGGCCGCTCAAGCTCCTACAATGAGCAGTTCTTC
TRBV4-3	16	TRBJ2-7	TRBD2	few	CASSQQGLAGDYEQYF	TGCGCCAGCAGCCAACAAGGACTAGCGGGAGACTACGAGCAGTACTTC
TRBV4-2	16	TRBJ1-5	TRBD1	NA	CASSQDGHRGGVTQHF	TGTGCCAGCAGCCAAGATGGGCACAGGGGTGGGGTGACCCAGCATTTT
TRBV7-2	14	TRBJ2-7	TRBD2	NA	CASSLAAGDYEQYF	TGTGCCAGCAGCTTAGCGGCGGGAGACTACGAGCAGTACTTC